This record looks at one T cell receptor (beta chain) sequence and its context. Germline values: CDR1 SGDLS, CDR2 YYNGEE. V lost 4 bases and J 1 base, leaving 18 bases between the germline ends. The CDR3 runs 17 residues. This specimen comes from a study of shared T cell receptors in the human thymus. TCRdb's table, derived via immunoSEQ multiplex PCR, lists solely in-frame clones and lacks some. The sample has more than 550,000 clones, 70% to 90% seen once. The same specimen was also included in a second study, on human thymus T cells.

This chain links TRBV9 with TRBJ1-3, with D maybe TRBD1 (5 bases). Material for sequencing was thymocytes. This clonotype was sampled from a girl in the first two years of life with a congenital heart defect. The CDR3 DNA reads as TGTGCCAGCAGCCTGGAGGGACTTGTCTCATCTGGAAACACCATATATTTT. Residues: CASSLEGLVSSGNTIYF.